Listed below are T cell receptor beta chains from one sample, sequenced in a study of T cell responses to AZD1222 COVID-19 vaccine. Assay: immunoSEQ multiplex PCR; the TCRdb copy retains only in-frame clones and omits some. The sample carries fewer than 200,000 clones, 88% recorded once. The sample consisted of peripheral blood, taken 28 days after the second AZD1222 dose. These receptor sequences come from an adult who received the AZD1222 COVID-19 vaccine. CDR3s include the opening cysteine and the closing phenylalanine or tryptophan. A D gene is named only where the DNA matches it firmly. Where a row states a size, it is once, few, many or the class of an expanded clone; other rows omit it.

abundance,d_gene,v_gene,j_gene,CDR3nt,CDR3aa
once,-,TRBV18,TRBJ1-2,TGTGCCAGCTCACGAGACTTCAAAGCGAACTATGGCTACACCTTC,CASSRDFKANYGYTF
-,TRBD2,TRBV19,TRBJ2-3,TGTGCCAGTAGCGCGACTAGCGGTTACACAGATACGCAGTATTTT,CASSATSGYTDTQYF
once,-,TRBV3-1/TRBV3-2,TRBJ1-1,TGTGCCAGCAGCCGGGAACAGGGAGGCACTGAAGCTTTCTTT,CASSREQGGTEAFF
once,-,TRBV6-5,TRBJ1-5,TGTGCCAGCAGTAGCCGCGGGGGGGGCAATCAGCCCCAGCATTTT,CASSSRGGGNQPQHF
-,-,TRBV19,TRBJ1-2,TGTGCCAGTGGTCCCCGGACACAAAACTATGGCTACACCTTC,CASGPRTQNYGYTF
-,TRBD1,TRBV6-5,TRBJ1-2,TGTGCCAGCACTAAAACCGGGACAGGGTTCCCTGGCTACACCTTC,CASTKTGTGFPGYTF
-,TRBD1,TRBV2,TRBJ1-5,TGTGCCAGCAGTGAGGACAGGGAACGTCAGCCCCAGCATTTT,CASSEDRERQPQHF
-,-,TRBV19,TRBJ2-7,TGTGCCAGTAGTATGGGGCTTAGGGCCGCCTACGAGCAGTACTTC,CASSMGLRAAYEQYF
once,TRBD2,TRBV19,TRBJ2-1,TGTGCCAGTAGTATAGTTAGCGGGGGGCGCTACAATGAGCAGTTCTTC,CASSIVSGGRYNEQFF
-,-,TRBV2,TRBJ1-6,TGTGCCAGCAAACGGACCGCGGGGTCACCCCTCCACTTT,CASKRTAGSPLHF
-,-,TRBV6-5,TRBJ1-2,TGTGCCAGCAGTACACGCATCAGGGGCGGCTACACCTTC,CASSTRIRGGYTF
-,TRBD2,TRBV9,TRBJ2-3,TGTGCCAGCAGCGTAAGTAGCGGGGTCACAGATACGCAGTATTTT,CASSVSSGVTDTQYF
-,-,TRBV19,TRBJ1-5,TGTGCCAGTAGTATCCTCAGGCCCGGTCAGCCCCAGCATTTT,CASSILRPGQPQHF
-,-,TRBV7-8,TRBJ1-2,TGTGCCAGCAGCTCCTTCGGTAACGAAGGCTATGGCTACACCTTC,CASSSFGNEGYGYTF
-,TRBD1,TRBV6-5,TRBJ1-1,TGTGCCAGCATCCGACAGGGGAAGGGGGACACTGAAGCTTTCTTT,CASIRQGKGDTEAFF
few,-,TRBV3-1/TRBV3-2,TRBJ1-6,TGTGCCAGCAGACGGTCCTATAATTCACCCCTCCACTTT,CASRRSYNSPLHF
-,TRBD1,TRBV7-2,TRBJ1-2,TGTGCCAGCAGCCCCGGACAGGGCCGCTTCGGCTACACCTTC,CASSPGQGRFGYTF
-,-,TRBV25-1,TRBJ2-5,TGTGCCAGCAGTGAAAGGCTCCAGGGAGAGACCCAGTACTTC,CASSERLQGETQYF
few,-,TRBV6-1,TRBJ1-2,TGTGCCAGCAGTGAACAGGGGACCCCTAGAGGCTACACCTTC,CASSEQGTPRGYTF
-,-,TRBV3-1/TRBV3-2,TRBJ2-4,TGTGCCAGCAGCCAAGATAGCAGGTCTAGTAACATTCAGTACTTC,CASSQDSRSSNIQYF
-,TRBD2,TRBV4-2,TRBJ2-2,TGTGCCAGCAGCCAGTTGAGGAGTAGCGGGGAAACCGGGGAGCTGTTTTTT,CASSQLRSSGETGELFF
-,-,TRBV25-1,TRBJ1-1,TGTGCCAGCAGTGAATACGGGCAGAACACTGAAGCTTTCTTT,CASSEYGQNTEAFF